This record concerns one T cell receptor (beta chain) sequence. The authors' processing: Amplifying reference gene primers gave estimates of nucleated cell counts. Profiled with immunoSEQ multiplex PCR; TCRdb holds only in-frame clones, not every one. The DNA gave D and trimming, while V, J and clone size come from that table. The table includes some 140,000 clones, around 79% detected once. V gave up 5 bases and J gave up 1 base, with 15 bases separating them. CDR1 and CDR2 (germline): KGHSH, LQKENI. CDR3 size: 15 residues. These data belong to a study of blood T cell repertoires in COVID-19. In the study overall: Samples came from the United States, Italy and Spain, spanning acute and convalescent COVID-19. The cDNA or gDNA used as material had been derived from T cells, B-cell-depleted T cells, or PBMCs.

The chain uses TRBV18 and TRBJ2-7, with D possibly TRBD1 on 6 matching bases. Material: peripheral blood. The sequence was collected from a man at least 80 years old with acute or convalescent COVID-19. The DNA for the CDR3 is TGTGCCAGCTCAGCTACGGACAGTGGGTCCTACGAGCAGTACTTC. Amino acids: CASSATDSGSYEQYF.